A selection of T cell receptor beta chains follows, all from one sample in a study of T cell responses to AZD1222 COVID-19 vaccine. Profiled with immunoSEQ multiplex PCR; TCRdb holds only in-frame clones, not every one. The top ten clones hold around 3.2% of a sample with some 100,000 clones, around nine tenths of them seen once. The sample consisted of peripheral blood, taken on day 0 of AZD1222 vaccination. Receptor source: an adult in good health. The CDR3 runs from the conserved cysteine through the conserved F or W. A D gene is named only where the DNA matches it firmly. Clone size is stated in some rows and not others, as once, few, many or a class when expanded.

d_gene: NA
j_gene: TRBJ2-7
v_gene: TRBV4-1
abundance: NA
CDR3aa: CASSQGPGTGTYEQYF
CDR3nt: TGCGCCAGCAGCCAAGGTCCGGGCACAGGGACCTACGAGCAGTACTTC

d_gene: NA
j_gene: TRBJ1-5
v_gene: TRBV5-6
abundance: NA
CDR3aa: CASSLGIRGMGQPQHF
CDR3nt: TGTGCCAGCAGCTTGGGGATCCGGGGGATGGGCCAGCCCCAGCATTTT

d_gene: NA
j_gene: TRBJ1-6
v_gene: TRBV12-2
abundance: NA
CDR3aa: CASRLKAAEPSSYNSPLHF
CDR3nt: TGTGCAAGTCGCTTAAAGGCGGCAGAACCAAGCTCCTATAATTCACCCCTCCACTTT

d_gene: TRBD2
j_gene: TRBJ2-7
v_gene: TRBV5-4
abundance: NA
CDR3aa: CASSQNSGGHEQYF
CDR3nt: TGTGCCAGCAGCCAAAACAGCGGGGGCCACGAGCAGTACTTC

d_gene: TRBD1
j_gene: TRBJ1-1
v_gene: TRBV28
abundance: once
CDR3aa: CASSPDRVGTEAFF
CDR3nt: TGTGCCAGCAGCCCCGACAGGGTGGGCACTGAAGCTTTCTTT

d_gene: TRBD1
j_gene: TRBJ1-5
v_gene: TRBV28
abundance: NA
CDR3aa: CASSAPGTGSQPQHF
CDR3nt: TGTGCCAGCAGTGCCCCAGGGACAGGTTCTCAGCCCCAGCATTTT

d_gene: NA
j_gene: TRBJ1-1
v_gene: TRBV5-3
abundance: NA
CDR3aa: CARSLAMGGFTEAFF
CDR3nt: TGTGCCAGAAGCTTGGCCATGGGAGGGTTCACTGAAGCTTTCTTT

d_gene: NA
j_gene: TRBJ2-7
v_gene: TRBV6-2/TRBV6-3
abundance: once
CDR3aa: CASSYLGPREQYF
CDR3nt: TGTGCCAGCAGTTACCTAGGTCCGCGGGAGCAGTACTTC

d_gene: TRBD1
j_gene: TRBJ1-1
v_gene: TRBV29-1
abundance: NA
CDR3aa: CSVEERTGGRKGTEAFF
CDR3nt: TGCAGCGTTGAAGAGCGGACAGGGGGAAGGAAGGGCACTGAAGCTTTCTTT

d_gene: NA
j_gene: TRBJ2-7
v_gene: TRBV19
abundance: NA
CDR3aa: CASTPRHPGRTFYEQYF
CDR3nt: TGTGCCAGTACCCCTCGGCACCCGGGACGGACCTTCTACGAGCAGTACTTC

d_gene: NA
j_gene: TRBJ1-1
v_gene: TRBV6-1
abundance: once
CDR3aa: CASSLEGFTEAFF
CDR3nt: TGTGCCAGCAGCCTAGAGGGTTTCACTGAAGCTTTCTTT

d_gene: TRBD2
j_gene: TRBJ2-3
v_gene: TRBV27
abundance: NA
CDR3aa: CASSLLAGGITDTQYF
CDR3nt: TGTGCCAGCAGTTTATTGGCGGGGGGAATCACAGATACGCAGTATTTT

d_gene: NA
j_gene: TRBJ1-4
v_gene: TRBV2
abundance: once
CDR3aa: CASSLYTVATNEKLFF
CDR3nt: TGTGCCAGCAGTCTATATACAGTAGCAACTAATGAAAAACTGTTTTTT

d_gene: TRBD1
j_gene: TRBJ1-1
v_gene: TRBV7-6
abundance: NA
CDR3aa: CASSLGTGPNTEAFF
CDR3nt: TGTGCCAGCAGCTTAGGGACAGGCCCGAACACTGAAGCTTTCTTT

d_gene: NA
j_gene: TRBJ1-4
v_gene: TRBV7-2
abundance: NA
CDR3aa: CASSLGSAAANEKLFF
CDR3nt: TGTGCCAGCAGCTTAGGTTCAGCGGCAGCAAATGAAAAACTGTTTTTT

d_gene: NA
j_gene: TRBJ2-1
v_gene: TRBV6-2/TRBV6-3
abundance: NA
CDR3aa: CASSYSGEQFF
CDR3nt: TGTGCCAGCAGTTACTCGGGGGAGCAGTTCTTC

d_gene: TRBD1
j_gene: TRBJ1-1
v_gene: TRBV5-1
abundance: NA
CDR3aa: CASSLRQGAEAFF
CDR3nt: TGCGCCAGCAGCTTGCGGCAGGGGGCTGAAGCTTTCTTT

d_gene: TRBD1
j_gene: TRBJ1-1
v_gene: TRBV27
abundance: NA
CDR3aa: CASSLRQGAKTEAFF
CDR3nt: TGTGCCAGCAGTTTACGACAGGGGGCGAAGACTGAAGCTTTCTTT

d_gene: NA
j_gene: TRBJ2-7
v_gene: TRBV18
abundance: NA
CDR3aa: CASSSNPYEQYF
CDR3nt: TGTGCCAGCTCCTCTAATCCCTACGAGCAGTACTTC

d_gene: NA
j_gene: TRBJ1-1
v_gene: TRBV9
abundance: NA
CDR3aa: CASSVDLGSNTEAFF
CDR3nt: TGTGCCAGCAGCGTAGATTTGGGCTCTAACACTGAAGCTTTCTTT

d_gene: NA
j_gene: TRBJ1-1
v_gene: TRBV29-1
abundance: NA
CDR3aa: CSVGSQGIAEAFF
CDR3nt: TGCAGCGTTGGATCGCAGGGAATCGCTGAAGCTTTCTTT

d_gene: TRBD2
j_gene: TRBJ2-5
v_gene: TRBV7-9
abundance: NA
CDR3aa: CASSPLRGGVETQYF
CDR3nt: TGTGCCAGCAGCCCTCTCCGGGGGGGCGTTGAGACCCAGTACTTC

d_gene: TRBD1
j_gene: TRBJ1-6
v_gene: TRBV5-4
abundance: NA
CDR3aa: CASSPRQGRANSPLHF
CDR3nt: TGTGCCAGCAGCCCCCGACAGGGAAGGGCTAATTCACCCCTCCACTTT

d_gene: NA
j_gene: TRBJ2-7
v_gene: TRBV7-2
abundance: few
CDR3aa: CASSLGPDGLYEQYF
CDR3nt: TGTGCCAGCAGCTTAGGCCCGGACGGTCTCTACGAGCAGTACTTC

d_gene: TRBD2
j_gene: TRBJ2-1
v_gene: TRBV6-5
abundance: NA
CDR3aa: CASSRTSGGGNEQFF
CDR3nt: TGTGCCAGCAGTCGGACTAGCGGGGGAGGAAATGAGCAGTTCTTC

d_gene: NA
j_gene: TRBJ1-4
v_gene: TRBV19
abundance: NA
CDR3aa: CASSAGRATNEKLFF
CDR3nt: TGTGCCAGTAGTGCCGGGAGGGCCACTAATGAAAAACTGTTTTTT

d_gene: NA
j_gene: TRBJ1-3
v_gene: TRBV9
abundance: NA
CDR3aa: CASSADSVAGNTIYF
CDR3nt: TGTGCCAGCAGCGCAGACAGCGTGGCTGGAAACACCATATATTTT

d_gene: NA
j_gene: TRBJ2-4
v_gene: TRBV9
abundance: NA
CDR3aa: CASSFTGRGDIQYF
CDR3nt: TGTGCCAGCAGCTTCACAGGGAGAGGGGACATTCAGTACTTC

d_gene: NA
j_gene: TRBJ2-5
v_gene: TRBV6-5
abundance: NA
CDR3aa: CASSLTIRETQYF
CDR3nt: TGTGCCAGCAGCTTGACTATTAGGGAGACCCAGTACTTC

d_gene: TRBD1
j_gene: TRBJ1-1
v_gene: TRBV7-2
abundance: NA
CDR3aa: CASSQSRGLVGNTEAFF
CDR3nt: TGTGCCAGCAGTCAGTCCAGGGGGCTAGTGGGAAACACTGAAGCTTTCTTT

d_gene: NA
j_gene: TRBJ1-2
v_gene: TRBV25-1
abundance: NA
CDR3aa: CASTAGAYGYTF
CDR3nt: TGTGCCAGTACCGCAGGGGCCTATGGCTACACCTTC